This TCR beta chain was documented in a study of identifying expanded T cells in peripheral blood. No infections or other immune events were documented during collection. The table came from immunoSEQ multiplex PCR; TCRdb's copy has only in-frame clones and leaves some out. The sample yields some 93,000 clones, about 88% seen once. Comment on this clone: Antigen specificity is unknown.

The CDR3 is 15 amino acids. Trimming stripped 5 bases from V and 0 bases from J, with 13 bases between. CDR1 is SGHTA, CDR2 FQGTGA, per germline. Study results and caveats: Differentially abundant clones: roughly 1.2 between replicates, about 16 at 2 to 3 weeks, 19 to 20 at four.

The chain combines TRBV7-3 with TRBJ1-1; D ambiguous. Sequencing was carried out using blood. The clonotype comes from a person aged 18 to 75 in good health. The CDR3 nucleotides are TGTGCCAGCAGCCCGCGCGGGTGGATGAACACTGAAGCTTTCTTT. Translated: CASSPRGWMNTEAFF.